Below are 13 T cell receptor beta chains sequenced from a single sample in a study of T-cell reconstitution after alpha-beta-depleted transplantation in children. Preparing the TCRbeta library involved the use of unique molecular identifiers. TCRdb fed the PCR reads into MiXCR, producing one record per CDR3 protein. The sample has several thousand distinct CDR3 sequences, less than 20% seen once. The sequencing here drew on PBMCs, mostly from graft donor cells, taken 180 days after TCRalphabeta/CD19-depleted stem cell transplant. Receptors were obtained from a patient between 2 and 9 years old who had a stem cell transplant for inherited bone marrow failure, so the T cells may come from the graft donor.

This clonotype was detected many times. CDR3 protein: CSAEDRGPDTQYF. As DNA, the CDR3 is TGCAGTGCTGAGGACAGGGGTCCAGATACGCAGTATTTT. V is TRBV20-1 and J is TRBJ2-3; 9 bases match TRBD1. The CDR3 runs to 13 residues. V dropped 5 bases and J dropped 4; count of bases not matched to a gene: 4. Germline values: CDR1 DFQATT, CDR2 SNEGSKA (reference sequence).

This clonotype was counted ten times or more. V is TRBV5-1 and J is TRBJ1-2; no clear D. The CDR3 consists of 14 residues. Trimming stripped 2 bases from V and 2 bases from J, with 10 bases between. CDR1 is SGHRS, CDR2 YFSETQ, per germline. This chain's CDR3 is CASSLGTENYGYTF. The CDR3 region has the DNA TGCGCCAGCAGCTTAGGAACAGAGAACTATGGCTACACCTTC. Supplemented by reference TRBV5-1 and TRBJ1-2, the full variable domain reads KAGVTQTPRYLIKTRGQQVTLSCSPISGHRSVSWYQQTPGQGLQFLFEYFSETQRNKGNFPGRFSGRQFSNSRSEMNVSTLELGDSALYLCASSLGTENYGYTFGSGTRLTVV.

Ten or more counts support this clonotype. This chain links TRBV7-9 with TRBJ2-1; D gene unclear. There are 10 residues in the CDR3. The V and J ends lost 2 bases and 15 bases respectively, with 8 bases between them. Germline-derived CDR1 and CDR2 are SEHNR and FQNEAQ (reference sequence). The CDR3: CASSLISLFF. For the CDR3, the DNA is TGTGCCAGCAGCTTAATAAGTCTGTTCTTC.

To note about this clonotype: Given a much more abundant clone one base away, this may be a read error. The chain couples TRBV5-6 to TRBJ2-7; 9 bases are shared with TRBD2. Looked up from germline, CDR1 is SGHDT and CDR2 is YYEEEE. The CDR3 has 16 residues. The V gene end was trimmed by 3 bases and the J gene end by 2 bases; junction bases not matched to a gene: 9. CDR3 amino acids: CASSSILAGRTYEQYF. CDR3 in DNA: TGTGCCAGCAGCTCTATTCTAGCGGGGAGGACCTACGAGCAGTACTTC. Based on the CDR3 plus reference TRBV5-6 and TRBJ2-7, the full variable domain is DAGVTQSPTHLIKTRGQQVTLRCSPKSGHDTVSWYQQALGQGPQFIFQYYEEEERQRGNFPDRFSGHQFPNYSSELNVNALLLGDSALYLCASSSILAGRTYEQYFGPGTRLTVT.

This clonotype was counted at least ten times. The chain recombines TRBV11-2 with TRBJ2-4; the D gene could be TRBD1 or TRBD2 (5 bases each). The germline CDR1 and CDR2 sequences are SGHAT and FQNNGV. This CDR3 region has 15 residues. The V gene lost 4 bases and the J gene lost 3 bases, with 13 bases spanning the gap. This CDR3 reads CASSSIRDRKNIQYF. Written as DNA, the CDR3 is TGTGCCAGCAGCTCCATCCGGGACCGCAAAAACATTCAGTACTTC. Complete variable domain (other parts from reference TRBV11-2 and TRBJ2-4): EAGVAQSPRYKIIEKRQSVAFWCNPISGHATLYWYQQILGQGPKLLIQFQNNGVVDDSQLPKDRFSAERLKGVDSTLKIQPAKLEDSAVYLCASSSIRDRKNIQYFGAGTRLSVL.

The chain joins TRBV2 to TRBJ2-3; 8 positions agree with TRBD2. The CDR3 has 18 amino acids. Per the germline V gene, CDR1 is SNHLY and CDR2 is FYNNEI. The CDR3 here is CTRGRSYGTGGPTDTQYF. CDR3 in DNA: TGTACCCGCGGAAGATCCTACGGGACGGGAGGGCCGACAGATACGCAGTATTTT.

This clonotype was seen many times. CDR3 nucleotides: TGCGCCAGCAGCCTGGGACTAGCGGGAGGGCCGTATTTTCGACCACGATCCTACGAGCAGTACTTC. This gives the protein CASSLGLAGGPYFRPRSYEQYF. J is TRBJ2-7 and V is TRBV5-1; 16 bases are shared with TRBD2. From germline, CDR1 is SGHRS and CDR2 YFSETQ. CDR3 length equals 22 residues. Unmatched junction bases numbered 20, after V lost 4 bases and J lost 1 base.

This clonotype has a count of ten or more. V usage is TRBV7-9 and J usage is TRBJ2-3, with 10 bases that match TRBD2. The CDR3 is 14 residues long. In germline, CDR1 is SEHNR, CDR2 FQNEAQ (reference sequence). J lost 8 bases, V lost 6 bases, and 8 bases had no gene match. DNA of the CDR3: TGTGCCAGCAGGTCTCTAGCGGGAGACCCTACGCAGTATTTT. This translates into CASRSLAGDPTQYF.

The genes are TRBV18 and TRBJ1-1; D is possibly TRBD1 (5 bases). Trimming removed 2 bases from V and 5 bases from J, with 9 bases in between. The CDR3 covers 13 residues. Looked up from germline, CDR1 is KGHSH and CDR2 is LQKENI. The CDR3: CASSPGGETEAFF. In DNA form, the CDR3 reads TGTGCCAGCTCACCAGGGGGTGAAACTGAAGCTTTCTTT.

V is TRBV13 and J is TRBJ2-7; the match to TRBD1 covers 7 bases. The germline V gene encodes CDR1 PRHDT and CDR2 FYEKMQ (reference sequence). This CDR3 has 17 residues. J lost 2 bases, V lost 3 bases, and 13 bases had no gene match. The CDR3 is CASSFGLLCQGAYEQYF. The CDR3 nucleotides are TGTGCCAGCAGCTTCGGGCTTCTTTGTCAGGGGGCCTACGAGCAGTACTTC.

Regarding this clonotype: Given a much more abundant clone one base away, this may be a read error. J is TRBJ1-2 and V is TRBV6-2 or TRBV6-3; the D is unclear. With 4 bases removed from V and 1 base from J, the gap between germline ends came to 10 bases. Germline V lookup: CDR1 MNHEY, CDR2 SVGEGT. The CDR3 contains 14 residues. The CDR3 sequence: CASSSRSLNYGYTF. The CDR3 DNA reads TGTGCCAGCAGTTCCCGGAGCCTTAACTATGGCTACACCTTC.

A few counts support this clonotype. V and J are TRBV5-8 and TRBJ1-2; possibly TRBD1 for D (5 bases). The germline V gene encodes CDR1 SGHTS and CDR2 YDEGEE. Trimming took 0 bases from V and 5 from J, leaving 14 bases between them. The CDR3 consists of 15 residues. CDR3 protein: CASSLAGGGPYGYTF. Here the CDR3 DNA reads TGTGCCAGCAGCTTGGCGGGGGGAGGGCCTTATGGCTACACCTTC. The full variable domain, with the rest looked up from reference TRBV5-8 and TRBJ1-2, is EAGVTQSPTHLIKTRGQQATLRCSPISGHTSVYWYQQALGLGLQFLLWYDEGEERNRGNFPPRFSGRQFPNYSSELNVNALELEDSALYLCASSLAGGGPYGYTFGSGTRLTVV.

This clonotype was picked up many times. The V gene is TRBV3-1, the J gene TRBJ2-1; TRBD2 matches 7 bases. V shed 0 bases and J 4 bases; nucleotides not matched to a gene: 12. The CDR3 loop spans 18 amino acids. From germline, CDR1 is LGHDT and CDR2 YNNKEL (reference sequence). CDR3 nucleotide sequence: TGTGCCAGCAGCCAAGAGCAGGGCAACTGGGGGGGTTACAATGAGCAGTTCTTC. Encoded protein: CASSQEQGNWGGYNEQFF.